This note documents a single T cell receptor beta chain sequence. Its matching antigen is unknown. The data belong to a study of lymphopenia after photon versus proton radiotherapy. Produced via immunoSEQ multiplex PCR; TCRdb's table is partial and in-frame only. The sample has 25,000 to 35,000 clones, 94% seen once. Study-wide results and limits: Better survival with proton therapy was suggested as possible, not demonstrated. Post-nadir diversity loss with photons came from oligoclonal expansion, particularly CD8+ Temra cells. Larger post-nadir TCR diversity loss correlated inversely with survival in deceased patients. Proton therapy kept repertoires fairly stable, unlike photons, which gained effector/memory cells.

Trimming pared 4 bases from V and 3 bases from J, leaving 16 bases between. CDR3 length equals 15 residues. Per germline, CDR1 LGHNA and CDR2 YSLEER. The chain recombines TRBV4-3 with TRBJ2-7; the D is unclear. The specimen was peripheral blood, collected from a patient treated with photon-based radiotherapy. The sequence derives from a woman aged 45-59 years with cholangiocarcinoma. DNA for the CDR3: TGCGCCAGCAGCCCAAGCGCGCTAGTCATCTACGAGCAGTACTTC. Residues: CASSPSALVIYEQYF.